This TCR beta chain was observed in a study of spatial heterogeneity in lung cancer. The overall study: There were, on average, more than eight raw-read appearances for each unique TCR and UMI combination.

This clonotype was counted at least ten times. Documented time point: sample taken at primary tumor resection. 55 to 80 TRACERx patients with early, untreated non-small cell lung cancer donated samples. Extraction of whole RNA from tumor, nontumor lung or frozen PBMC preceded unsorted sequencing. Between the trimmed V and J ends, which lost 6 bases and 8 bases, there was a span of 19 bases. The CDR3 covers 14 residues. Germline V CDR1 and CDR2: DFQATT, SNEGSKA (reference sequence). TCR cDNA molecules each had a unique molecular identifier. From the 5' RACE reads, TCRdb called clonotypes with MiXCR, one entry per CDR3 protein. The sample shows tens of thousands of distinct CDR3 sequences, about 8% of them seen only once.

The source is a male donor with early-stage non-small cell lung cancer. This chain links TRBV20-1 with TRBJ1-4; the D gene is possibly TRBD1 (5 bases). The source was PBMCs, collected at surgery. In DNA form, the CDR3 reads TGCAGTGCCAAACGCGCAGGGAGTTACGAAAAACTGTTTTTT. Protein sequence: CSAKRAGSYEKLFF.